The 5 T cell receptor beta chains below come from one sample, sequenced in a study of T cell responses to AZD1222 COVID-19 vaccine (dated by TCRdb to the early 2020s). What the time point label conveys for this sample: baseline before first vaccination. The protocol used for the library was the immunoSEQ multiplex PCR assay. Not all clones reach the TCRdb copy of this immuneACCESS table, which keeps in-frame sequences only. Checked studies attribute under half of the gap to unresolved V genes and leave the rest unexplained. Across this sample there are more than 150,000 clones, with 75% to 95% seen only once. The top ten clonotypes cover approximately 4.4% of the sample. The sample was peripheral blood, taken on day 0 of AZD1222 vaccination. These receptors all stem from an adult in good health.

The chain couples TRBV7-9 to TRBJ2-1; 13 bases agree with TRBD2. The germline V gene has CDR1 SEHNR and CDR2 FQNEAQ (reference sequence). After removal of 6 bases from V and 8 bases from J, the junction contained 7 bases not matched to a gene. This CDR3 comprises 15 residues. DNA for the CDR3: TGTGCCAGCAGTTTACTAGCGGGAGGGACCGATGAGCAGTTCTTC. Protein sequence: CASSLLAGGTDEQFF.

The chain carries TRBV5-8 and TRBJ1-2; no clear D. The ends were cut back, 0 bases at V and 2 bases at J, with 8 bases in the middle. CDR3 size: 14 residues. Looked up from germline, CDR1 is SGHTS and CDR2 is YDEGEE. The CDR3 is CASSLVAENYGYTF. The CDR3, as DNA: TGTGCCAGCAGCTTGGTGGCGGAGAACTATGGCTACACCTTC.

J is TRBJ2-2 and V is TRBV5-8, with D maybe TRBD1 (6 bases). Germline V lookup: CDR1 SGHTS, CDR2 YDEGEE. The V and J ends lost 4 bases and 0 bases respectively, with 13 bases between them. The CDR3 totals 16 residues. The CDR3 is CASSEPGHANTGELFF. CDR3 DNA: TGTGCCAGCAGCGAGCCGGGACACGCGAACACCGGGGAGCTGTTTTTT.

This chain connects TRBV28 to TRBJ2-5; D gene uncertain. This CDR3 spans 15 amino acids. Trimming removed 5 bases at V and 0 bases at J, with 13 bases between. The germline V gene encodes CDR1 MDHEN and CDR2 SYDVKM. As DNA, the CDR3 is TGTGCCAGCAGTAAGCTGGGGTTGTACCAAGAGACCCAGTACTTC. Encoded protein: CASSKLGLYQETQYF.

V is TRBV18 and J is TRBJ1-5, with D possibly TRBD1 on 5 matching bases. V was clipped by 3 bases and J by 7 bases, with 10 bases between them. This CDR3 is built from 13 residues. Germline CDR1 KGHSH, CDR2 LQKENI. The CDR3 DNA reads TGTGCCAGCTCACCCTTGGAGGGGCAGCCCCAGCATTTT. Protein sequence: CASSPLEGQPQHF.